A single sample is the source of the 32 T cell receptor beta chains below, sequenced in a study of beta chain features in type 1 diabetes. Of the isolated RNA, all was reverse transcribed, and so the sequenced material was expressed TCRB transcripts. Profiling relied on immunoSEQ multiplex PCR, and the TCRdb table lists in-frame clones only, not all of them. The data hold some 240,000 clones, with 16% observed a single time. These receptors' antigens are unknown. General study findings and limits: The study found moderately but significantly shorter TCRB CDR3s in all four CD4+ subsets of Type 1 diabetes patients.

Sequencing used naive CD4+ T cells from blood. These TCRs come from a man under 40 with type 1 diabetes.

Comment on this clone: Distinct nucleotide sequences in the sample also encode this CDR3. The CDR3 loop is CASRSTDTQYF. CDR3 in DNA: TGTGCGAGCAGGTCAACAGATACGCAGTATTTT. The rearrangement joins TRBV19 to TRBJ2-3; D not resolved. This CDR3 is 11 amino acids long. CDR1 LNHDA and CDR2 SQIVND come from the germline V gene (reference sequence).

Regarding this clone: The junction does not match germline at one end; this may be a read error. This chain connects TRBV7-7 to TRBJ2-3; TRBD1 agrees at 8 bases. Germline-derived CDR1 and CDR2 are SSHAT and FNYEAQ (reference sequence). There are 15 residues in the CDR3. CDR3 in amino acids: CASSLGQGGTDTQYF. CDR3 in DNA: TGTGCTAGCAGCTTAGGACAGGGAGGCACAGATACGCAGTATTTT.

This clone was seen a few times. J is TRBJ2-3 and V is TRBV4-1, with D possibly TRBD1 on 5 matching bases. V lost 0 bases, J lost 4 bases, and 8 bases lay in between. Germline V gives CDR1 MGHRA, CDR2 YSYEKL. The CDR3 length is 14 residues. The CDR3 here is CASSQDPRADTQYF. CDR3 bases: TGCGCCAGCAGCCAAGATCCCAGGGCAGATACGCAGTATTTT.

Concerning this clone: This specimen includes other DNA sequences encoding the same CDR3. CDR3 sequence reads: CSVEGTGGYEQYF. In nucleotides, the CDR3 is TGCAGCGTTGAAGGGACGGGCGGCTACGAGCAGTACTTC. The chain combines TRBV29-1 with TRBJ2-7; D ambiguous. The CDR3 loop spans 13 amino acids. Trimming shortened V by 1 base and J by 3 bases, and 10 bases separated the two germline ends. Germline-derived CDR1 and CDR2 are SQVTM and ANQGSEA.

This clone occurred a few times. The chain has TRBV4-1 and TRBJ2-2; D is uncertain. The CDR3 runs 13 residues. Germline-derived CDR1 and CDR2 are MGHRA and YSYEKL. V lost 1 base and J lost 8, with 8 bases in between. CDR3 in DNA: TGCGCCAGCAGCCAAGTATCCCGAGGGGAGCTGTTTTTT. Residues: CASSQVSRGELFF.

This clone appeared a few times. The chain couples TRBV5-1 to TRBJ2-7; D is undetermined. Germline V CDR1 and CDR2: SGHRS, YFSETQ. V was cut by 4 bases and J by 2 bases, with 16 bases left in between. The CDR3 contains 15 residues. CDR3 in amino acids: CASSPSLPQPYEQYF. In DNA, the CDR3 is TGCGCCAGCAGCCCATCACTACCCCAGCCCTACGAGCAGTACTTC.

The V and J genes are TRBV5-1 and TRBJ2-1, with TRBD2 identical over 10 bases. The V segment lost 0 bases and the J segment 4 bases; nucleotides outside the gene matches: 1. This CDR3 spans 15 amino acids. Per germline, CDR1 SGHRS and CDR2 YFSETQ. CDR3: CASSLGTSGYNEQFF. In DNA form, the CDR3 reads TGCGCCAGCAGCTTGGGGACTAGCGGATACAATGAGCAGTTCTTC.

J is TRBJ2-1 and V is TRBV9; TRBD2 matches at 8 bases. The V gene end was trimmed by 2 bases and the J gene end by 8 bases; junction bases not matched to a gene: 9. This CDR3 spans 15 amino acids. Germline assignment: CDR1 SGDLS and CDR2 YYNGEE. The CDR3 loop is CASSVRGRPVHEQFF. CDR3 coding DNA: TGTGCCAGCAGCGTTCGCGGGAGGCCGGTCCATGAGCAGTTCTTC.

CDR3 region: CASSGPGRTDEQYF. The CDR3 DNA sequence: TGTGCCAGCAGTGGTCCGGGACGGACCGACGAGCAGTACTTC. This chain links TRBV25-1 with TRBJ2-7, with D possibly being TRBD1 or TRBD2 (5 bases each). V was pared by 4 bases and J by 5 bases, with 15 bases between. Germline assignment: CDR1 MGHDK and CDR2 SYGVNS. This CDR3 has 14 amino acids.

The V and J genes are TRBV4-3 and TRBJ1-1; maybe TRBD1 (5 bases). The CDR3 spans 15 residues. Trimming stripped 1 base from V and 5 bases from J, with 14 bases between. In germline, CDR1 is LGHNA, CDR2 YSLEER. The CDR3 spells CASSQGTSGRTEAFF. DNA for the CDR3: TGCGCCAGCAGCCAAGGGACAAGCGGGAGGACTGAAGCTTTCTTT.

This clone was found a few times. The chain recombines TRBV7-9 with TRBJ2-2; TRBD2 is a possible D gene (5 bases). Germline-derived CDR1 and CDR2 are SEHNR and FQNEAQ (reference sequence). The CDR3 runs to 16 residues. V was pared by 5 bases and J by 0 bases, with 13 bases between. The CDR3 DNA reads TGTGCCAGCAGCCGTGCCAGCGGACCGAACACCGGGGAGCTGTTTTTT. Protein: CASSRASGPNTGELFF.

This clone was found a few times. The chain employs TRBV4-1 and TRBJ1-5, with a possible D match to TRBD1 (6 bases). Germline values: CDR1 MGHRA, CDR2 YSYEKL. V shed 4 bases and J shed 5 bases, with 12 bases lying between them. This CDR3 spans 14 amino acids. The CDR3 protein is CASSRDRLDQPQHF. In DNA, the CDR3 is TGCGCCAGCAGCCGAGACAGGTTAGATCAGCCCCAGCATTTT.

This clone was seen a handful of times. CDR3 nucleotide sequence: TGCAGCGTTAGCGACAGGTACGAGCAGTACTTC. Translation: CSVSDRYEQYF. The chain links TRBV29-1 to TRBJ2-7; TRBD1 is a possible D gene (6 bases). V was trimmed by 5 bases and J by 4 bases, leaving 9 bases between them. The CDR3 spans 11 residues. Germline assignment: CDR1 SQVTM and CDR2 ANQGSEA.

This clone was seen only a few times. The rearrangement uses TRBV28 and TRBJ1-3, with no clear D. The CDR3 sequence is 16 residues long. V shed 8 bases and J shed 0 bases, with 17 bases lying between them. Germline assignment: CDR1 MDHEN and CDR2 SYDVKM. The CDR3 loop reads CASRIQSANSGNTIYF. The DNA for the CDR3 is TGTGCCAGCCGGATTCAATCCGCAAACTCTGGAAACACCATATATTTT.

Only a few counts were recorded for this clone. The same CDR3 can be traced to other DNA sequences in this sample. This chain connects TRBV18 to TRBJ2-7; a possible D gene is TRBD2 (5 bases). The ends were cut back, 3 bases at V and 2 bases at J, with 11 bases in the middle. CDR3 length: 14 residues. Looked up from germline, CDR1 is KGHSH and CDR2 is LQKENI. CDR3 in DNA: TGTGCCAGCTCACCCGGAACGGGAACCTACGAGCAGTACTTC. Translated, it gives CASSPGTGTYEQYF. Full variable domain (remainder filled in from reference TRBV18 and TRBJ2-7): NAGVMQNPRHLVRRRGQEARLRCSPMKGHSHVYWYRQLPEEGLKFMVYLQKENIIDESGMPKERFSAEFPKEGPSILRIQQVVRGDSAAYFCASSPGTGTYEQYFGPGTRLTVT.

This clone was seen more than once but under ten times. V usage is TRBV2 and J usage is TRBJ2-1; D ambiguous. The V gene lost 8 bases and the J gene lost 0 bases, with 14 bases spanning the gap. The CDR3 sequence is 15 residues long. CDR1 SNHLY and CDR2 FYNNEI come from the germline V gene. CDR3 DNA: TGTGCCAGCTCCCTAGGATTACCCTCCTACAATGAGCAGTTCTTC. Its protein product is CASSLGLPSYNEQFF.

CDR3 sequence: CASSLITSGSPTDTQYF. In DNA form, the CDR3 reads TGTGCCAGCAGCCTCATTACTAGCGGGAGTCCCACAGATACGCAGTATTTT. The chain recombines TRBV4-2 with TRBJ2-3; 11 bases are a match to TRBD2. Germline assignment: CDR1 LGHNA and CDR2 YNFKEQ. J gave up 2 bases and V 4 bases, and 8 bases lay outside the gene matches. The CDR3 sequence is 17 residues long.

This clone was detected a few times. This chain joins TRBV6-5 and TRBJ2-7; 8 nucleotides align to TRBD2. Germline V gives CDR1 MNHEY, CDR2 SVGAGI. The ends lost 2 bases at V and 3 bases at J; junction bases unmatched: 6. The CDR3 runs 15 residues. The CDR3 region is CASSYALSGSYEQYF. The CDR3 DNA sequence: TGTGCCAGCAGTTACGCTCTGAGCGGGAGCTACGAGCAGTACTTC.

This clone was observed a handful of times. This chain uses TRBV21-1 with TRBJ1-1. TRBV21-1 is a known pseudogene. CDR3 length equals 15 residues. The CDR3 region has the DNA TGTGCCAGCAGCGGTACCGGGGCGCCGAACACTGAAGCTTTCTTT. Protein product: CASSGTGAPNTEAFF.

The gene calls are TRBV15 and TRBJ2-6, with D hard to call. CDR3 length: 14 amino acids. Germline values: CDR1 LNHNV, CDR2 YYDKDF (reference sequence). Trimming removed 3 bases at V and 1 base at J, with 4 bases between. The DNA of the CDR3 is TGTGCCACCAGCAGGCGGTCTGGGGCCAACGTCCTGACTTTC. Protein: CATSRRSGANVLTF.

The chain carries TRBV4-1 and TRBJ2-3; D unresolved. The CDR3 runs 14 residues. Germline values: CDR1 MGHRA, CDR2 YSYEKL. V dropped 5 bases and J dropped 1 base, with 10 bases sitting between them. The CDR3 DNA is TGCGCCAGCAGCTCCAGAGGTGGCACAGATACGCAGTATTTT. As protein: CASSSRGGTDTQYF.

This clone was observed a handful of times. This chain links TRBV19 with TRBJ2-1; 12 bases align to TRBD2. J lost 4 bases, V lost 5 bases, and 9 bases had no gene match. CDR3 length equals 17 residues. The V gene's germline CDR1 is LNHDA and CDR2 SQIVND (reference sequence). The CDR3 bases are TGTGCCAGTAGTGACCGTGGACTAGCGGGAAATTACAATGAGCAGTTCTTC. Its translation: CASSDRGLAGNYNEQFF.

The chain couples TRBV5-4 to TRBJ2-3; unclear D gene. The CDR3 is 15 amino acids. V lost 0 bases, J lost 0 bases, and 8 bases lay in between. Germline V CDR1 and CDR2: SGHNT, YYREEE (reference sequence). The CDR3 spells CASSLDGRSTDTQYF. CDR3 bases: TGTGCCAGCAGCTTGGATGGAAGGAGCACAGATACGCAGTATTTT.

This chain connects TRBV7-2 to TRBJ2-3, with 7 positions matching TRBD2. Germline V gene sequence: CDR1 SGHTA, CDR2 FQGNSA. The CDR3 runs 16 residues. Trimming removed 4 bases from V and 2 bases from J; junction bases left unmatched: 9. Written as DNA, the CDR3 is TGTGCCAGCAGCTCACGGACTAGTGACTACACAGATACGCAGTATTTT. As protein: CASSSRTSDYTDTQYF.

V is TRBV28 and J is TRBJ1-2; tentatively, D is TRBD1 (5 bases). V gave up 3 bases and J gave up 8 bases, with 13 bases separating them. The CDR3 runs 13 residues. Per the germline V gene, CDR1 is MDHEN and CDR2 is SYDVKM. CDR3 sequence (DNA): TGTGCCAGCAGTTTCGGCAGGGCAGTAGGCTACACCTTC. Translated, it gives CASSFGRAVGYTF.

This clone was found a few times. In nucleotides, the CDR3 is TGTGCCAGCAGCCTAAAGACAGGAAGCTACGAGCAGTACTTC. Translation: CASSLKTGSYEQYF. V gene TRBV5-4 combines with J gene TRBJ2-7, with a weak D call TRBD1 (6 bases). The V gene lost 4 bases and the J gene lost 3 bases, with 14 bases spanning the gap. The CDR3 covers 14 residues. Germline V gene lookup returns CDR1 SGHNT and CDR2 YYREEE (reference sequence).

This clone appeared a few times. The genes are TRBV30 and TRBJ2-1, with 14 nucleotides matching TRBD2. The germline gives CDR1 GTSNPN, CDR2 SVGIG (reference sequence). This CDR3 is 17 amino acids long. V trimming: 4 bases; J trimming: 6 bases; junction bases outside the gene matches: 11. The CDR3 coding sequence is TGTGCCTGGAATGTATTAGGGACTAGCGGGAGTGGCAATGAGCAGTTCTTC. Translation: CAWNVLGTSGSGNEQFF.

This clone was counted a single time. The chain employs TRBV27 and TRBJ2-3, with D uncertain. The CDR3 spans 15 residues. Per the germline V gene, CDR1 is MNHEY and CDR2 is SMNVEV (reference sequence). V lost 0 bases, J lost 2 bases, and 9 bases lay in between. The CDR3 DNA reads as TGTGCCAGCAGTTTATCGTTTGGCTACACAGATACGCAGTATTTT. Its protein is CASSLSFGYTDTQYF.

This clone was observed a handful of times. The V and J genes are TRBV7-2 and TRBJ2-7; tentative D call: TRBD2 (5 bases). CDR1 and CDR2 (germline): SGHTA, FQGNSA. Trimming pared 5 bases from V and 6 bases from J, leaving 20 bases between. The CDR3 runs to 15 residues. The CDR3 is CASSPPGGKAGEQYF. DNA for the CDR3: TGTGCCAGCAGCCCCCCCGGCGGCAAGGCGGGCGAGCAGTACTTC.

This clone was seen a few times. Other nucleotide sequences in the sample specify the same CDR3. The rearrangement links TRBV5-1 to TRBJ2-3, with D uncertain. Germline V gives CDR1 SGHRS, CDR2 YFSETQ. V lost 2 bases to trimming and J lost 2 bases, with 3 bases between them. The CDR3 is made up of 12 amino acids. The CDR3 reads CASSLNTDTQYF. The DNA of the CDR3 is TGCGCCAGCAGCTTAAACACAGATACGCAGTATTTT.

This sequence joins TRBV7-2 and TRBJ1-2, with D hard to call. The V end lost 2 bases, the J end lost 12 bases, and 13 bases lay between the germline ends. The CDR3 has 12 residues. Germline V lookup: CDR1 SGHTA, CDR2 FQGNSA. CDR3 sequence: CASSLMWFFHTF. CDR3 nucleotides: TGTGCCAGCAGCTTAATGTGGTTCTTCCACACCTTC.

This chain joins TRBV7-3 and TRBJ2-2; weak D call: TRBD2 (5 bases). V lost 1 base, J lost 4 bases, and 13 bases lay in between. Per germline, CDR1 SGHTA and CDR2 FQGTGA. The CDR3 totals 16 residues. Written as DNA, the CDR3 is TGTGCCAGCAGCTTAAGGACGGGGTTAGGCACCGGGGAGCTGTTTTTT. Protein: CASSLRTGLGTGELFF.